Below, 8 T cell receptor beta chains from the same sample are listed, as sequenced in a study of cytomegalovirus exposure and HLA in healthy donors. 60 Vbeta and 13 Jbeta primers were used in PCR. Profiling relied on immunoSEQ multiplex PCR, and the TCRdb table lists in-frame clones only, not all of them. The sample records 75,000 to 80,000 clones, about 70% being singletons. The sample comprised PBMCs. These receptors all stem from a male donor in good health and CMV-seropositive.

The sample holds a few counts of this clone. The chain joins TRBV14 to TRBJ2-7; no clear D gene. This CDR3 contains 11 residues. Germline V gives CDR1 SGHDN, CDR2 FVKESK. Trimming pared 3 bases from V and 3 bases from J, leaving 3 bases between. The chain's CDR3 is CASSHRYEQYF. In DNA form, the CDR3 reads TGTGCCAGCAGCCACCGCTACGAGCAGTACTTC.

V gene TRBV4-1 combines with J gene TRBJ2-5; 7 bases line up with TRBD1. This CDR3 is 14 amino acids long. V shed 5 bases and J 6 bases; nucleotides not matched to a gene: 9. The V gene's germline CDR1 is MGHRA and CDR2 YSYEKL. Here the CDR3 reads CASSERQGRQTQYF. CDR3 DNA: TGCGCCAGCAGCGAACGACAGGGAAGGCAGACCCAGTACTTC.

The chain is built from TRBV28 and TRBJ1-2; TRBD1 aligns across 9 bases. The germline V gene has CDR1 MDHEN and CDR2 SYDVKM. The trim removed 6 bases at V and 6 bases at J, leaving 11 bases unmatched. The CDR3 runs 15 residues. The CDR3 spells CASRAGTGFYNGYTF. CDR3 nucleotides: TGTGCCAGCAGGGCCGGGACAGGGTTCTACAATGGCTACACCTTC.

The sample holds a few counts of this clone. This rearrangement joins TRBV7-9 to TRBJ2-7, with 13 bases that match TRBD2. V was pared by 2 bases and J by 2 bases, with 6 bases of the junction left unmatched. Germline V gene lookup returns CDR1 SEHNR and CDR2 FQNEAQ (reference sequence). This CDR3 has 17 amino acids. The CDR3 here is CASSLKGLAGETYEQYF. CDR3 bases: TGTGCCAGCAGCTTAAAAGGACTAGCGGGAGAAACCTACGAGCAGTACTTC.

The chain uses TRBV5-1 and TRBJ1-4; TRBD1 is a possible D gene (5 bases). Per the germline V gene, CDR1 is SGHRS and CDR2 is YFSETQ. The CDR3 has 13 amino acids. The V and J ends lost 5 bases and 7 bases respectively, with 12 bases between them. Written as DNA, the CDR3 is TGCGCCAGCAGTCCTGACAGACGTGAAAAACTGTTTTTT. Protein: CASSPDRREKLFF. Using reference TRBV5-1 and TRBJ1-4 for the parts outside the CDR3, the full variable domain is KAGVTQTPRYLIKTRGQQVTLSCSPISGHRSVSWYQQTPGQGLQFLFEYFSETQRNKGNFPGRFSGRQFSNSRSEMNVSTLELGDSALYLCASSPDRREKLFFGSGTQLSVL.

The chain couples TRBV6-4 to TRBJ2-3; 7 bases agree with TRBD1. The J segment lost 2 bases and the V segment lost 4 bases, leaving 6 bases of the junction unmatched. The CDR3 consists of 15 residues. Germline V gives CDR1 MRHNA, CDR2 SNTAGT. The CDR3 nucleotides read TGTGCCAGCAGTGGGACAGGTGATGACACAGATACGCAGTATTTT. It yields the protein CASSGTGDDTDTQYF.

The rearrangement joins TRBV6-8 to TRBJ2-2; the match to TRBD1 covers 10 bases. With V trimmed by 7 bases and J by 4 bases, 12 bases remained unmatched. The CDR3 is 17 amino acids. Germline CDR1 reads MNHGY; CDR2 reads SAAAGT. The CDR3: CASKTFRDRGPTGELFF. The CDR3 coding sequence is TGTGCCAGCAAGACGTTCCGGGACAGGGGCCCCACCGGGGAGCTGTTTTTT.

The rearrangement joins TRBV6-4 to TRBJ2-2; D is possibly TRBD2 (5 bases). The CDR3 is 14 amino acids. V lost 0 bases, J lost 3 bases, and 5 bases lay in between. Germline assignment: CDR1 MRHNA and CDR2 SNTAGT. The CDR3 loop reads CASSDSSDTGELFF. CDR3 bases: TGTGCCAGCAGTGACTCTAGCGACACCGGGGAGCTGTTTTTT.